Presented here are 27 T cell receptor beta chains from one specimen sequenced in a study of T cells in Graves' hyperthyroidism and ophthalmopathy. Amplified regions were TCR beta CDR3 sequences from RNA transcripts. TCR CDR3 underwent first-round RT-PCR with the HTBI primer set. In TCRdb, the multiplex PCR reads were re-called with MiXCR into one record per CDR3 protein. This sample has 480,000 or so distinct CDR3 sequences, with under 15% found just once. The sequencing sample was made of blood. All receptors derive from a woman aged 18-29 years with Graves' hyperthyroidism.

This clonotype was observed many times. This chain joins TRBV5-1 and TRBJ1-1; 7 bases line up with TRBD1. V shed 4 bases and J 0 bases; nucleotides not matched to a gene: 15. Germline CDR1 SGHRS, CDR2 YFSETQ. The CDR3 has 18 residues. CDR3 DNA: TGCGCCAGCAGCCTAGAACCTCGGGACAGAGGGATGAACACTGAAGCTTTCTTT. Protein sequence: CASSLEPRDRGMNTEAFF.

This clonotype was found many times. V gene TRBV27 combines with J gene TRBJ2-7; TRBD2 matches 8 bases. This CDR3 has 14 residues. V was pared by 9 bases and J by 4 bases, with 11 bases of the junction left unmatched. In germline, CDR1 is MNHEY, CDR2 SMNVEV (reference sequence). As DNA, the CDR3 is TGTGCCAGTCGGCCGGGACTAGGAAAATACGAGCAGTACTTC. This gives the protein CASRPGLGKYEQYF.

V is TRBV20-1 and J is TRBJ2-3; 8 bases line up with TRBD2. Germline CDR1 DFQATT, CDR2 SNEGSKA (reference sequence). The ends lost 2 bases at V and 4 bases at J; junction bases unmatched: 8. This CDR3 contains 15 residues. CDR3 loop: CSARHRTSSADTQYF. As DNA, the CDR3 is TGCAGTGCTAGACATAGGACTAGCTCGGCAGATACGCAGTATTTT.

This clonotype has ten or more counts. The rearrangement uses TRBV11-3 and TRBJ2-1, with D perhaps TRBD2 (5 bases). Germline CDR1 reads SGHNT; CDR2 reads YENEEA. The V gene lost 2 bases and the J gene lost 3 bases, with 8 bases spanning the gap. The CDR3 has 14 residues. CDR3 in DNA: TGTGCCAGCAGCTTAACGGGATTCTACAATGAGCAGTTCTTC. Residues: CASSLTGFYNEQFF.

This clonotype was found a few times. The gene calls are TRBV7-9 and TRBJ2-7, with D tentatively TRBD2 (6 bases). Germline CDR1 SEHNR, CDR2 FQNEAQ (reference sequence). The CDR3 covers 13 residues. V lost 3 bases, J lost 4 bases, and 10 bases lay in between. Here the CDR3 reads CASSFTGRYEQYF. CDR3 in DNA: TGTGCCAGCAGCTTTACGGGGAGGTACGAGCAGTACTTC. Full variable domain (rest looked up from reference TRBV7-9 and TRBJ2-7): DTGVSQNPRHKITKRGQNVTFRCDPISEHNRLYWYRQTLGQGPEFLTYFQNEAQLEKSRLLSDRFSAERPKGSFSTLEIQRTEQGDSAMYLCASSFTGRYEQYFGPGTRLTVT.

The table lists this clonotype with many counts. J is TRBJ2-7 and V is TRBV2; 8 positions match TRBD1. Germline CDR1 reads SNHLY; CDR2 reads FYNNEI. The trim removed 6 bases at V and 7 bases at J, leaving 5 bases unmatched. CDR3 length equals 12 residues. This CDR3 is CASRQGAWEQYV. Written as DNA, the CDR3 is TGTGCCAGCAGGCAGGGGGCGTGGGAGCAGTACGTC.

Of note for this clonotype: A much larger clone differs by one base, so this may be a read error. The rearrangement joins TRBV18 to TRBJ1-1; tentatively, D is TRBD1 (5 bases). Germline lookup yields CDR1 KGHSH and CDR2 LQKENI. The CDR3 length is 15 residues. V was trimmed by 5 bases and J by 4 bases, leaving 17 bases between them. CDR3 sequence (DNA): TGTGCCAGCTCATCCCTCAGGGAAGTTTTCACTGAAGCTTTCTTT. Translated: CASSSLREVFTEAFF.

This chain connects TRBV20-1 to TRBJ2-3, with a tentative D call TRBD2 (5 bases). Germline values: CDR1 DFQATT, CDR2 SNEGSKA (reference sequence). This CDR3 comprises 14 residues. V shed 6 bases and J shed 1 base, with 14 bases lying between them. CDR3 bases: TGCAGTGCGCCGCAACTAGTAGGCACAGATACGCAGTATTTT. This sequence encodes CSAPQLVGTDTQYF.

In this sample, this clonotype turned up many times. The chain combines TRBV13 with TRBJ2-3, with 7 bases lining up with TRBD1. Germline lookup yields CDR1 PRHDT and CDR2 FYEKMQ (reference sequence). The CDR3 is 13 residues long. The V segment lost 6 bases and the J segment 2 bases; nucleotides outside the gene matches: 2. CDR3 DNA sequence: TGTGCCAGCAGGGGACAGACCACAGATACGCAGTATTTT. This translates into CASRGQTTDTQYF.

This clonotype was picked up a small number of times. The V and J genes are TRBV30 and TRBJ2-5, with 14 bases identical to TRBD2. The CDR3 length is 14 residues. CDR1 is GTSNPN, CDR2 SVGIG, per germline (reference sequence). V dropped 3 bases and J dropped 7; count of bases not matched to a gene: 4. Written as DNA, the CDR3 is TGTGCCTGGAGGGGGACTAGCGGGAGTGGGACCCAGTACTTC. Its translation is CAWRGTSGSGTQYF.

This clonotype is a singleton in its sample. The CDR3 loop is CASSQVVGTQETQYF. DNA of the CDR3: TGTGCCAGCAGCCAAGTGGTGGGGACCCAAGAGACCCAGTACTTC. The genes are TRBV3-1 and TRBJ2-5; D is possibly TRBD1 or TRBD2 (5 bases each). The CDR3 is 15 residues long. CDR1 and CDR2 from the germline V gene are LGHDT and YNNKEL (reference sequence). The ends were cut back, 1 base at V and 1 base at J, with 10 bases in the middle.

This clonotype was counted many times. This rearrangement joins TRBV27 to TRBJ1-1; maybe TRBD1 (5 bases). The V gene's germline CDR1 is MNHEY and CDR2 SMNVEV (reference sequence). V was cut by 6 bases and J by 3 bases, with 11 bases left in between. There are 13 residues in the CDR3. CDR3 sequence reads: CASRDTGYTEAFF. CDR3 coding DNA: TGTGCCAGCAGGGACACGGGGTACACTGAAGCTTTCTTT.

This clonotype appeared many times. The genes are TRBV6-1 and TRBJ2-5; D uncertain. V gave up 2 bases and J gave up 2 bases, with 9 bases separating them. Germline values: CDR1 MNHNS, CDR2 SASEGT. There are 14 residues in the CDR3. CDR3 region: CASSEMVGQETQYF. The CDR3 nucleotides read TGTGCCAGCAGTGAAATGGTCGGACAAGAGACCCAGTACTTC.

A few counts support this clonotype. The chain uses TRBV9 and TRBJ2-3; D possibly corresponds to TRBD1 (6 bases). In germline, CDR1 is SGDLS, CDR2 YYNGEE. V lost 0 bases and J lost 2, with 25 bases in between. CDR3 length: 20 residues. The CDR3 region has the DNA TGTGCCAGCAGCGTAGACAGAGGAAAGGTCAGGGGAAGATACACAGATACGCAGTATTTT. Encoded protein: CASSVDRGKVRGRYTDTQYF.

This clonotype appeared a few times. The V and J genes are TRBV4-1 and TRBJ1-6, with D hard to call. The CDR3 sequence is 15 residues long. V was shortened by 4 bases and J by 9 bases, with 16 bases between the two germline ends. Germline CDR1 is MGHRA and CDR2 is YSYEKL. This CDR3 is CASSPYLAEASPLHF. In DNA, the CDR3 is TGCGCCAGCAGCCCGTATCTGGCAGAGGCTTCACCCCTCCACTTT.

CDR3 DNA: TGTGCCAGTAGTATATCGAGGGATGAGCAGTTCTTC. Protein product: CASSISRDEQFF. The gene calls are TRBV19 and TRBJ2-1, with a weak D call TRBD2 (5 bases). The CDR3 has 12 amino acids. CDR1 LNHDA and CDR2 SQIVND come from the germline V gene (reference sequence). V lost 2 bases, J lost 8 bases, and 7 bases lay in between.

This clonotype has more than one count but fewer than ten. The J gene is TRBJ1-6, the V gene TRBV18; 7 nucleotides align to TRBD1. This CDR3 has 17 amino acids. J lost 5 bases, V lost 3 bases, and 10 bases had no gene match. In germline, CDR1 is KGHSH, CDR2 LQKENI. This CDR3 is CASSPSRGFRDNSPLHF. As DNA, the CDR3 is TGTGCCAGCTCACCGTCCAGGGGGTTTCGGGATAATTCACCCCTCCACTTT.

There are a few counts of this clonotype. This chain uses TRBV6-2 or TRBV6-3 with TRBJ2-3, with unresolved D. Trimming stripped 4 bases from V and 2 bases from J, with 7 bases between. Germline lookup yields CDR1 MNHEY and CDR2 SVGEGT. There are 13 residues in the CDR3. The CDR3 bases are TGTGCCAGCAGTTTTACTAACACAGATACGCAGTATTTT. Encoded protein: CASSFTNTDTQYF.

Ten or more counts support this clonotype. This sequence joins TRBV27 and TRBJ2-1; 8 bases map to TRBD2. V gave up 2 bases and J gave up 8 bases; unmatched junction bases: 8. Germline lookup yields CDR1 MNHEY and CDR2 SMNVEV (reference sequence). CDR3 length: 15 residues. CDR3 region: CASSLNGRAMDEQFF. In DNA form, the CDR3 reads TGTGCCAGCAGTTTAAACGGGAGGGCCATGGATGAGCAGTTCTTC.

This clonotype occurred many times. The genes are TRBV24-1 and TRBJ1-4, with a possible D match to TRBD1 (5 bases). This CDR3 region has 14 residues. Trimming took off 4 bases at V and 5 bases at J, with 10 bases between the two ends. In germline, CDR1 is KGHDR, CDR2 SFDVKD. The CDR3 region has the DNA TGTGCCACCAGTGAAGGGGTCCAAAATGAAAAACTGTTTTTT. Protein product: CATSEGVQNEKLFF.

This clonotype was seen repeatedly, ten times or more. V gene TRBV7-8 combines with J gene TRBJ1-5, with TRBD1 matching 9 bases. The CDR3 is 15 residues long. Losses at the gene ends were 5 bases for V and 3 bases for J; bases not matched to a gene: 5. CDR1 is SGHVS and CDR2 is FQNEAQ in the germline V gene. CDR3 coding DNA: TGTGCCAGCAGCCATGGACAGGGGAACAATCAGCCCCAGCATTTT. Encoded protein: CASSHGQGNNQPQHF.

This clonotype was picked up many times. This CDR3 is CSARPGQGAPPPLHF. The CDR3, as DNA: TGCAGTGCTAGACCGGGACAGGGGGCGCCGCCACCCCTCCACTTT. The chain joins TRBV20-1 to TRBJ1-6; 12 positions match TRBD1. V was clipped by 2 bases and J by 11 bases; unmatched bases: 7. Per germline, CDR1 DFQATT and CDR2 SNEGSKA (reference sequence). This CDR3 has 15 amino acids.

In its sample, this clonotype was seen many times. The rearrangement uses TRBV19 and TRBJ1-2, with 8 nucleotides matching TRBD1. V was clipped by 0 bases and J by 7 bases; unmatched bases: 7. The CDR3 runs to 15 residues. CDR1 and CDR2 from the germline V gene are LNHDA and SQIVND (reference sequence). The CDR3 DNA reads TGTGCCAGTAGTATAGAAGGCAGGGGGCTCGGTGGCTACACCTTC. Translation gives CASSIEGRGLGGYTF.

The rearrangement uses TRBV3-1 and TRBJ2-7; D perhaps matches TRBD1 (6 bases). Trimming shortened V by 5 bases and J by 2 bases, and 19 bases separated the two germline ends. The V gene's germline CDR1 is LGHDT and CDR2 YNNKEL (reference sequence). CDR3 length: 16 amino acids. The CDR3 here is CASSTPGHTKPYEQYV. In nucleotides, the CDR3 is TGTGCCAGCAGCACCCCGGGACATACTAAACCCTACGAGCAGTACGTC.

The rearrangement uses TRBV20-1 and TRBJ2-1, with TRBD2 matching over 7 bases. With V trimmed by 0 bases and J by 1 base, 9 bases remained unmatched. The CDR3 is made up of 17 amino acids. CDR1 is DFQATT, CDR2 SNEGSKA, per germline (reference sequence). CDR3 residues: CSARDPFERDSYNEQFF. The CDR3 DNA is TGCAGTGCTAGAGATCCCTTTGAGCGGGATTCCTACAATGAGCAGTTCTTC.

This clonotype appeared a few times. The chain combines TRBV3-1 with TRBJ1-1; 7 positions agree with TRBD1. The CDR3 extends over 19 amino acids. Trimming at V came to 4 bases and at J to 5 bases, leaving 22 bases not matched to a gene. Germline assignment: CDR1 LGHDT and CDR2 YNNKEL (reference sequence). The chain's CDR3 is CASSLHHWLTGNFGTEAFF. The CDR3 DNA reads as TGTGCCAGCAGCCTACACCACTGGCTGACAGGGAACTTTGGGACTGAAGCTTTCTTT.

This clonotype was detected many times. The V call is TRBV12-3 or TRBV12-4, the J call TRBJ2-1; 8 nucleotides align to TRBD1. The V and J ends lost 8 bases and 8 bases, in that order; junction bases with no gene match: 17. The CDR3 extends over 16 amino acids. Written as DNA, the CDR3 is TGTGCCAGCTCCAGGGGGCTAGCCCTCCTCCTTTATGAGCAGTTCTTC. Protein: CASSRGLALLLYEQFF.